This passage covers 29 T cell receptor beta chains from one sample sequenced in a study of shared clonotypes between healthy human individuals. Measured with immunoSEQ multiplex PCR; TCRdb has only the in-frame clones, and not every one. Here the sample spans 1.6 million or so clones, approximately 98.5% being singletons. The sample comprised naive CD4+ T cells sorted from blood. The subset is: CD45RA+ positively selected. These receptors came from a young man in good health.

CDR3 sequence: CASSRDSLVTEAFF. The CDR3 DNA reads TGTGCCAGCAGTAGGGACAGTTTGGTCACTGAAGCTTTCTTT. The chain employs TRBV6-1 and TRBJ1-1, with TRBD1 matching over 7 bases. In germline, CDR1 is MNHNS, CDR2 SASEGT. The CDR3 covers 14 residues. The J segment lost 4 bases and the V segment lost 5 bases, leaving 7 bases of the junction unmatched.

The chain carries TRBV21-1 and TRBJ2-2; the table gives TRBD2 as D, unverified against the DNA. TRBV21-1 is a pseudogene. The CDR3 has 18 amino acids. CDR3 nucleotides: TGTGCCAGCAGCAAAGTCGGTGCGGGAGGGCCGAGTAGCGGGGAGCTGTTTTTT. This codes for CASSKVGAGGPSSGELFF.

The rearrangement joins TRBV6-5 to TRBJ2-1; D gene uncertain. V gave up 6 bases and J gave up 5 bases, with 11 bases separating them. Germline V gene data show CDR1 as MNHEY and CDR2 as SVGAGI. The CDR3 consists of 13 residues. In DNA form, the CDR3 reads TGTGCCAGCAGCTTGGTAGGGAACAATGAGCAGTTCTTC. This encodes CASSLVGNNEQFF.

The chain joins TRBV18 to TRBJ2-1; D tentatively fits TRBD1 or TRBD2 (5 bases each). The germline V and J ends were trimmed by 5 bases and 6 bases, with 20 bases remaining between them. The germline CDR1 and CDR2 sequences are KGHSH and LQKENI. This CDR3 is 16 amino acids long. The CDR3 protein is CASSSTAGTTSNEQFF. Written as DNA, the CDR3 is TGTGCCAGCTCATCAACCGCCGGGACCACCTCCAATGAGCAGTTCTTC.

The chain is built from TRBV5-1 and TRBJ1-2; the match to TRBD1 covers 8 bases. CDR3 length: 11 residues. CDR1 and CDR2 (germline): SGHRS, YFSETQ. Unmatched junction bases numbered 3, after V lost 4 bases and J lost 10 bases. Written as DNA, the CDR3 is TGCGCCAGCAGCGCGGGACAGGTCTACACCTTC. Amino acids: CASSAGQVYTF.

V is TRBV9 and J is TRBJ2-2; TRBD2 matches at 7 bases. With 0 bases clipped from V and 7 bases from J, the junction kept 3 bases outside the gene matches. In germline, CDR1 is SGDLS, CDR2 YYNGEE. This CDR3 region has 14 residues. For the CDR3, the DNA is TGTGCCAGCAGCGTAGTCTGGGAGGGCGGGGAGCTGTTTTTT. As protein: CASSVVWEGGELFF.

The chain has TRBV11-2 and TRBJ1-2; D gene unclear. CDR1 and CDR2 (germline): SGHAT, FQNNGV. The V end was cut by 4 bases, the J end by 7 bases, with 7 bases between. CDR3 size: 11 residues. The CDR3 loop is CASSSLPGYTF. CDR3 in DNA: TGTGCCAGCAGCTCGCTCCCTGGCTACACCTTC.

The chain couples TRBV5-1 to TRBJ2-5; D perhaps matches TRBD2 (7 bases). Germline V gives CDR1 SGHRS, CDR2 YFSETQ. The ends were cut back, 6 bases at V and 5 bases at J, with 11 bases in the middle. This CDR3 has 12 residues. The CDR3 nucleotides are TGCGCCAGCAACAGGGAGGGGGAGACCCAGTACTTC. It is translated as CASNREGETQYF.

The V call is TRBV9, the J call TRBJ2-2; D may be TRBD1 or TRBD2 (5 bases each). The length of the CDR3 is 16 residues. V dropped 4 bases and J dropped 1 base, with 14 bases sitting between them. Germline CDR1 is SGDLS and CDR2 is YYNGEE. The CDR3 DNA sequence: TGTGCCAGCAGCCCTACCGGTGGGGGGAACACCGGGGAGCTGTTTTTT. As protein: CASSPTGGGNTGELFF.

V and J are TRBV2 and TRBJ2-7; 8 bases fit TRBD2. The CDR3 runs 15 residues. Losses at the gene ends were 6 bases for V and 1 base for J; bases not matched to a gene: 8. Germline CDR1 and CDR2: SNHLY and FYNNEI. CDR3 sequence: CASSPGSGRSYEQYF. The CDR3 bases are TGTGCCAGCAGCCCCGGGAGCGGGAGATCCTACGAGCAGTACTTC.

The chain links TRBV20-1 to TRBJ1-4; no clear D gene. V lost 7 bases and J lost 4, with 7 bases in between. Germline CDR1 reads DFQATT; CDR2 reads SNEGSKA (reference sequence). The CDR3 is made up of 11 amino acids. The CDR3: CSVQRNEKLFF. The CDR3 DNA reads TGCAGTGTACAGCGTAATGAAAAACTGTTTTTT.

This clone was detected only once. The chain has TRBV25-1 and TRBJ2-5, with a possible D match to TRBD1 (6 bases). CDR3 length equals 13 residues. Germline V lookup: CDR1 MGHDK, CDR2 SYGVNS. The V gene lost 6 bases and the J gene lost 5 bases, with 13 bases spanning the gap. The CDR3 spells CASRPTGLETQYF. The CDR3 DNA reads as TGTGCCAGCAGACCGACAGGTCTCGAGACCCAGTACTTC.

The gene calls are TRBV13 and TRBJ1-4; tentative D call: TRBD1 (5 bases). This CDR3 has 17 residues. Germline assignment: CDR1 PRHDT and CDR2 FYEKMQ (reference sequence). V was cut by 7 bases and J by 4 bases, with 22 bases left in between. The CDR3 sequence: CASTRWAGGSFNEKLFF. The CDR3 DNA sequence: TGTGCCAGCACCCGTTGGGCCGGGGGGTCCTTTAATGAAAAACTGTTTTTT.

Here the CDR3 reads CASSLARAVGELFF. CDR3 DNA: TGTGCCAGCAGCTTAGCTCGGGCAGTCGGGGAGCTGTTTTTT. This chain links TRBV11-2 with TRBJ2-2; D gene ambiguous. CDR3 length: 14 residues. Trimming pared 1 base from V and 7 bases from J, leaving 10 bases between. The germline V gene encodes CDR1 SGHAT and CDR2 FQNNGV.

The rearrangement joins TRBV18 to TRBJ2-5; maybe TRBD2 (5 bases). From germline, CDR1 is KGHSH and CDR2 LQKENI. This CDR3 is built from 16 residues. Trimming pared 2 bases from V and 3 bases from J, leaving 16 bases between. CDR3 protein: CASSPRIGKGEETQYF. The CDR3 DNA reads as TGTGCCAGCTCACCAAGGATCGGGAAAGGTGAAGAGACCCAGTACTTC.

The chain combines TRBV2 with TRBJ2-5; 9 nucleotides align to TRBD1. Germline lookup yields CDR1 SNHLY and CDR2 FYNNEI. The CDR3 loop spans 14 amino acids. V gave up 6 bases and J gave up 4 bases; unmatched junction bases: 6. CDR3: CASSVGQGRETQYF. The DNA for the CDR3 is TGTGCCAGCAGCGTGGGACAGGGAAGAGAGACCCAGTACTTC.

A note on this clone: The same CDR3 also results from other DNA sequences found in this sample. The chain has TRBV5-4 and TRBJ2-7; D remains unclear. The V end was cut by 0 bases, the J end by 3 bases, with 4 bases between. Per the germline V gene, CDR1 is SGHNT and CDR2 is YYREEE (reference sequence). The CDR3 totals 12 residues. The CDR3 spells CASSLGVYEQYF. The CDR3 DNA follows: TGTGCCAGCAGCTTGGGCGTCTACGAGCAGTACTTC.

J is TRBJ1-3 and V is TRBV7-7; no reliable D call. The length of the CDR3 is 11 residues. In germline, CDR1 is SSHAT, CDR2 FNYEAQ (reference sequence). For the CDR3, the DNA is TGTGCTAGTTCCTCTGGAAACACCATATATTTT. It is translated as CASSSGNTIYF.

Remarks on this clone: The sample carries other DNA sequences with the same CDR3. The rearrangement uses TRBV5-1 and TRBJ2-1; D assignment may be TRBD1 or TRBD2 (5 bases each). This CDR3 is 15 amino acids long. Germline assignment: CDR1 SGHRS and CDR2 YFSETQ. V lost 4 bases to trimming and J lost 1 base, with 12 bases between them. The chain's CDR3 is CASSPGGGSYNEQFF. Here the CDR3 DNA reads TGCGCCAGCAGCCCTGGTGGGGGTTCCTACAATGAGCAGTTCTTC.

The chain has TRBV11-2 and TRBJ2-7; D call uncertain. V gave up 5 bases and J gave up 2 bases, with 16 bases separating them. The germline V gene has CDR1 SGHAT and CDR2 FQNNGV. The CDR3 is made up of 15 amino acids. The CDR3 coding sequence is TGTGCCAGCAGCGCACGGTCCCTCGCGGCCTACGAGCAGTACTTC. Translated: CASSARSLAAYEQYF.

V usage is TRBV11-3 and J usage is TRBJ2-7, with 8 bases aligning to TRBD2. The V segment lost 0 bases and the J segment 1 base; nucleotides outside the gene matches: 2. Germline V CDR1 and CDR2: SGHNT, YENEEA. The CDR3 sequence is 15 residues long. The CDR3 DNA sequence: TGTGCCAGCAGCTTAGATGGCGGGAGGTCCTACGAGCAGTACTTC. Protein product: CASSLDGGRSYEQYF.

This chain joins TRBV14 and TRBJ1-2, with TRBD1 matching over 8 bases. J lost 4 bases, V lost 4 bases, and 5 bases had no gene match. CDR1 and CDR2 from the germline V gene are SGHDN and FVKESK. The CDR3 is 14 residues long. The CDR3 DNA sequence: TGTGCCAGCAGCCGGACAGGGCGGACCTATGGCTACACCTTC. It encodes CASSRTGRTYGYTF.

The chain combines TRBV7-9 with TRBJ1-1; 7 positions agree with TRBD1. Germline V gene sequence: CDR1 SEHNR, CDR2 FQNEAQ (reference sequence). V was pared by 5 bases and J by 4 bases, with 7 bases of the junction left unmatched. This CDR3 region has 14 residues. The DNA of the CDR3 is TGTGCCAGCAGCCCAACAGGGGTTGGCACTGAAGCTTTCTTT. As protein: CASSPTGVGTEAFF.

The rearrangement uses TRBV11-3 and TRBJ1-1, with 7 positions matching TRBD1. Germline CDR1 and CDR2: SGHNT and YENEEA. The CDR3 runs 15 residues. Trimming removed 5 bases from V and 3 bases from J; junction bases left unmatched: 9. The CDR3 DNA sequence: TGTGCCAGCAGCGAATCGAGACAGGGCCACACTGAAGCTTTCTTT. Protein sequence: CASSESRQGHTEAFF. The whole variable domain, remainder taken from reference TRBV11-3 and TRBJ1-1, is EAGVVQSPRYKIIEKKQPVAFWCNPISGHNTLYWYLQNLGQGPELLIRYENEEAVDDSQLPKDRFSAERLKGVDSTLKIQPAELGDSAVYLCASSESRQGHTEAFFGQGTRLTVV.

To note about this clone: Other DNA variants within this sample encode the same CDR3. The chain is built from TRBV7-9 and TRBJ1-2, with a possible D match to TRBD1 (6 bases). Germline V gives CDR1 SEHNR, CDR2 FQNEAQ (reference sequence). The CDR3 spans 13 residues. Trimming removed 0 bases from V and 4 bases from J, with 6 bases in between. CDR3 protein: CASSLAQGYGYTF. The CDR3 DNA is TGTGCCAGCAGCTTAGCACAGGGCTATGGCTACACCTTC. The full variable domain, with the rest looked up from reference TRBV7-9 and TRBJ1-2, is DTGVSQNPRHKITKRGQNVTFRCDPISEHNRLYWYRQTLGQGPEFLTYFQNEAQLEKSRLLSDRFSAERPKGSFSTLEIQRTEQGDSAMYLCASSLAQGYGYTFGSGTRLTVV.

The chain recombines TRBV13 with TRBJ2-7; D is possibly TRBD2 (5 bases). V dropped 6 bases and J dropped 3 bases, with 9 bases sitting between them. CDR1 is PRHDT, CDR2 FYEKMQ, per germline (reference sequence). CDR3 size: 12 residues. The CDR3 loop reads CASSWGVYEQYF. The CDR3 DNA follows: TGTGCCAGCAGTTGGGGAGTCTACGAGCAGTACTTC.

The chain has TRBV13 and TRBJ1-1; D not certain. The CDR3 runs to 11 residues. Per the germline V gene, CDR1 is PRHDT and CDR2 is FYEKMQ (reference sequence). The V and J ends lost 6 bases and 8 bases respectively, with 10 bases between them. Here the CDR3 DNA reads TGTGCCAGCAGTGGGGTACGGGAAGCTTTCTTT. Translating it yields CASSGVREAFF.

The CDR3 DNA sequence: TGTGCCTGGGAGGCAGGGGCAATAGGAGGCTACACCTTC. It translates to CAWEAGAIGGYTF. This chain links TRBV30 with TRBJ1-2; TRBD1 might be the D (6 bases). Germline CDR1 GTSNPN, CDR2 SVGIG (reference sequence). Trimming left V 5 bases short and J 8 bases short, with 18 bases between. CDR3 length: 13 residues.

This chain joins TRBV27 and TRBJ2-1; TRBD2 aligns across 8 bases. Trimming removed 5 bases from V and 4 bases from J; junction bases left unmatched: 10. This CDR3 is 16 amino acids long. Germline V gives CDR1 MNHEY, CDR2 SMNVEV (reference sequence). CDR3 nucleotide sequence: TGTGCCAGCAGTCGTGAGGGACTAGGAGTTTACAATGAGCAGTTCTTC. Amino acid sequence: CASSREGLGVYNEQFF.